Following are 22 T cell receptor beta chains from one sample sequenced in a study of cytomegalovirus exposure and HLA in healthy donors. Use of 60 Vbeta and 13 Jbeta primers characterized the PCR. Sequencing used immunoSEQ multiplex PCR; TCRdb keeps in-frame clones, though not all of them. The repertoire holds over 150,000 clones, with 60% to 85% as singletons. Sequenced sample: PBMCs. These receptors all stem from a woman aged 40 to 50 in good health and CMV-seronegative.

This chain uses TRBV27 with TRBJ1-2; TRBD1 might be the D (6 bases). Trimming took 8 bases from V and 2 from J, leaving 18 bases between them. Germline CDR1 is MNHEY and CDR2 is SMNVEV (reference sequence). The length of the CDR3 is 15 residues. This CDR3 reads CASRQGSWKNYGYTF. In DNA form, the CDR3 reads TGTGCCAGCCGCCAGGGGAGCTGGAAAAACTATGGCTACACCTTC.

The DNA for the CDR3 is TGCGCCAGCAGCTCCACAGAAACTAATGAAAAACTGTTTTTT. Its protein is CASSSTETNEKLFF. V and J are TRBV5-1 and TRBJ1-4; no clear D. V dropped 3 bases and J dropped 1 base, with 7 bases sitting between them. The CDR3 runs 14 residues. Per germline, CDR1 SGHRS and CDR2 YFSETQ.

V usage is TRBV29-1 and J usage is TRBJ1-2, with TRBD1 matching 8 bases. The CDR3 has 16 residues. V was clipped by 0 bases and J by 0 bases; unmatched bases: 6. CDR1 is SQVTM, CDR2 ANQGSEA, per germline. CDR3 residues: CSVEEEGQVANYGYTF. The CDR3 region has the DNA TGCAGCGTTGAAGAGGAGGGACAGGTGGCTAACTATGGCTACACCTTC.

The chain is built from TRBV28 and TRBJ2-2; 7 nucleotides align to TRBD2. The germline V gene has CDR1 MDHEN and CDR2 SYDVKM. Trimming took 7 bases from V and 5 from J; bases not matched to a gene: 4. CDR3 length: 13 residues. CDR3 sequence (DNA): TGTGCCAGCACCCGGGGGGTAACCGGGGAGCTGTTTTTT. Translated: CASTRGVTGELFF.

This clone occurred a few times. This chain joins TRBV6-5 and TRBJ2-1; a possible D gene is TRBD2 (6 bases). This CDR3 contains 14 residues. Trimming took off 0 bases at V and 11 bases at J, with 14 bases between the two ends. CDR1 MNHEY and CDR2 SVGAGI come from the germline V gene. CDR3 protein: CASSYSWDSKKQFF. Here the CDR3 DNA reads TGTGCCAGCAGTTACTCTTGGGACTCCAAGAAGCAGTTCTTC.

This rearrangement joins TRBV5-1 to TRBJ2-2; TRBD2 matches at 8 bases. Unmatched junction bases numbered 5, after V lost 5 bases and J lost 2 bases. The CDR3 has 15 amino acids. Germline CDR1 is SGHRS and CDR2 is YFSETQ. The CDR3: CASRQRERNTGELFF. CDR3 DNA: TGCGCCAGCAGGCAGCGGGAGAGAAACACCGGGGAGCTGTTTTTT.

The J gene is TRBJ1-4, the V gene TRBV19, with D perhaps TRBD1 (5 bases). V lost 5 bases to trimming and J lost 7 bases, with 11 bases between them. There are 13 residues in the CDR3. Germline V gene lookup returns CDR1 LNHDA and CDR2 SQIVND (reference sequence). The CDR3 region is CASSFRDFEKLFF. CDR3 in DNA: TGTGCCAGTAGTTTCCGGGACTTTGAAAAACTGTTTTTT.

This sequence joins TRBV20-1 and TRBJ1-1; D is undetermined. This CDR3 region has 10 residues. Germline lookup yields CDR1 DFQATT and CDR2 SNEGSKA (reference sequence). V was trimmed by 4 bases and J by 3 bases, leaving 3 bases between them. The CDR3 sequence is CSAIYTEAFF. CDR3 bases: TGCAGTGCTATCTACACTGAAGCTTTCTTT.

V is TRBV6-1 and J is TRBJ2-3; 10 positions agree with TRBD2. The germline V gene has CDR1 MNHNS and CDR2 SASEGT. The CDR3 sequence is 15 residues long. After removal of 11 bases from V and 6 bases from J, the junction contained 14 bases not matched to a gene. In nucleotides, the CDR3 is TGTGCCGGAAAAGCGGGGGGGCCTCCTACTGATACGCAGTATTTT. It is translated as CAGKAGGPPTDTQYF.

The chain carries TRBV5-1 and TRBJ2-1; 12 nucleotides align to TRBD2. J gave up 4 bases and V 4 bases, and 9 bases lay outside the gene matches. This CDR3 spans 17 amino acids. Germline CDR1 SGHRS, CDR2 YFSETQ. The CDR3 is CASSTLGTSGGYNEQFF. The CDR3 nucleotides read TGCGCCAGCAGCACATTGGGAACTAGCGGGGGGTACAATGAGCAGTTCTTC. Using reference TRBV5-1 and TRBJ2-1 for the parts outside the CDR3, the full variable domain is KAGVTQTPRYLIKTRGQQVTLSCSPISGHRSVSWYQQTPGQGLQFLFEYFSETQRNKGNFPGRFSGRQFSNSRSEMNVSTLELGDSALYLCASSTLGTSGGYNEQFFGPGTRLTVL.

This chain connects TRBV5-1 to TRBJ2-7; D might be TRBD1 (6 bases). V was trimmed by 3 bases and J by 2 bases, leaving 15 bases between them. CDR1 SGHRS and CDR2 YFSETQ come from the germline V gene. This CDR3 has 15 residues. As DNA, the CDR3 is TGCGCCAGCAGCTCCACAGGGTTACTACCCTACGAGCAGTACTTC. Protein: CASSSTGLLPYEQYF.

The chain recombines TRBV10-2 with TRBJ1-5; D is possibly TRBD1 (5 bases). In germline, CDR1 is WSHSY, CDR2 SAAADI. This CDR3 contains 15 residues. V lost 0 bases and J 1 base, leaving 7 bases between the germline ends. The CDR3 DNA reads as TGCGCCAGCAGTGAGTCTGGGGGGAGCAATCAGCCCCAGCATTTT. It specifies CASSESGGSNQPQHF.

This chain's CDR3 is CASNLGARYGYTF. CDR3 sequence (DNA): TGTGCCAGCAACCTAGGGGCGAGATATGGCTACACCTTC. The rearrangement joins TRBV6-6 to TRBJ1-2, with D possibly TRBD1 on 5 matching bases. This CDR3 is built from 13 residues. Per the germline V gene, CDR1 is MNHNY and CDR2 is SVGAGI (reference sequence). The V end lost 7 bases, the J end lost 5 bases, and 14 bases lay between the germline ends.

Comments on this clone: No DNA is shown, since the ends of the CDR3 on it are uncertain; the CDR3 is the one TCRdb lists. The chain uses TRBV25-1 and TRBJ1-2; the table's D call of TRBD1 was not tested on the DNA. Germline CDR1 is MGHDK and CDR2 is SYGVNS. The CDR3 sequence runs 13 residues, both termini included. The CDR3 here is CASSVGTGTAGTF.

The chain uses TRBV11-3 and TRBJ2-7; the match to TRBD2 covers 15 bases. The germline V gene encodes CDR1 SGHNT and CDR2 YENEEA. V was clipped by 5 bases and J by 4 bases; unmatched bases: 9. The CDR3 sequence is 17 residues long. In nucleotides, the CDR3 is TGTGCCAGCAGCCAGATGGGACTAGCGGGAGGTTCGTACGAGCAGTACTTC. Its translation: CASSQMGLAGGSYEQYF.

V is TRBV6-5 and J is TRBJ2-2; no clear D. V lost 2 bases and J 5 bases, leaving 6 bases between the germline ends. Germline values: CDR1 MNHEY, CDR2 SVGAGI. CDR3 size: 13 residues. In nucleotides, the CDR3 is TGTGCCAGCAGTTACGTCAGAACCGGGGAGCTGTTTTTT. Translated, it gives CASSYVRTGELFF.

The CDR3 region has the DNA TGTGCCAGCAGTTTATCAGCAGGGGCCTTATCCTACGAGCAGTACTTC. Amino acid sequence: CASSLSAGALSYEQYF. The rearrangement links TRBV27 to TRBJ2-7, with D tentatively TRBD1 (6 bases). Trimming left V 0 bases short and J 1 base short, with 13 bases between. The germline V gene has CDR1 MNHEY and CDR2 SMNVEV (reference sequence). The CDR3 has 16 amino acids.

V usage is TRBV10-3 and J usage is TRBJ2-5, with 8 bases aligning to TRBD1. The CDR3 is 14 amino acids. Trimming cost V 6 bases and J 5 bases; bases outside gene matches: 8. Germline assignment: CDR1 ENHRY and CDR2 SYGVKD. The CDR3 DNA follows: TGTGCCATCAGGGAGACAGGGGCGGGGGAGACCCAGTACTTC. It specifies CAIRETGAGETQYF.

The chain has TRBV6-1 and TRBJ1-1; perhaps TRBD1 as D (5 bases). The germline V and J ends were trimmed by 1 base and 3 bases, with 12 bases remaining between them. Germline V gene sequence: CDR1 MNHNS, CDR2 SASEGT. The CDR3 consists of 15 residues. CDR3 bases: TGTGCCAGCAGTGAAGGGGGCAGAATACACACTGAAGCTTTCTTT. Translated, it gives CASSEGGRIHTEAFF.

This sequence joins TRBV6-5 and TRBJ2-1, with 15 nucleotides matching TRBD2. The V segment lost 4 bases and the J segment 13 bases; nucleotides outside the gene matches: 8. Looked up from germline, CDR1 is MNHEY and CDR2 is SVGAGI. The CDR3 loop spans 15 amino acids. For the CDR3, the DNA is TGTGCCAGCAGTTCCTGGACTAGCGGGGGGGCCGAACAGTTCTTC. The encoded protein is CASSSWTSGGAEQFF.

The V call is TRBV5-1, the J call TRBJ2-7; 7 nucleotides align to TRBD1. The CDR3 consists of 17 residues. The V and J ends lost 4 bases and 5 bases, in that order; junction bases with no gene match: 18. Germline CDR1 reads SGHRS; CDR2 reads YFSETQ. The CDR3, as DNA: TGCGCCAGCAGCCTATTCTCGACAGGGAACGGGGCCCACGAGCAGTACTTC. Protein sequence: CASSLFSTGNGAHEQYF.

The DNA for the CDR3 is TGTGCCAGTAGTATAGATCGGGTCTACCCTGAAGCTTTCTTT. This sequence encodes CASSIDRVYPEAFF. The rearrangement joins TRBV19 to TRBJ1-1, with no clear D. Trimming stripped 0 bases from V and 6 bases from J, with 11 bases between. Germline assignment: CDR1 LNHDA and CDR2 SQIVND (reference sequence). This CDR3 region has 14 residues.